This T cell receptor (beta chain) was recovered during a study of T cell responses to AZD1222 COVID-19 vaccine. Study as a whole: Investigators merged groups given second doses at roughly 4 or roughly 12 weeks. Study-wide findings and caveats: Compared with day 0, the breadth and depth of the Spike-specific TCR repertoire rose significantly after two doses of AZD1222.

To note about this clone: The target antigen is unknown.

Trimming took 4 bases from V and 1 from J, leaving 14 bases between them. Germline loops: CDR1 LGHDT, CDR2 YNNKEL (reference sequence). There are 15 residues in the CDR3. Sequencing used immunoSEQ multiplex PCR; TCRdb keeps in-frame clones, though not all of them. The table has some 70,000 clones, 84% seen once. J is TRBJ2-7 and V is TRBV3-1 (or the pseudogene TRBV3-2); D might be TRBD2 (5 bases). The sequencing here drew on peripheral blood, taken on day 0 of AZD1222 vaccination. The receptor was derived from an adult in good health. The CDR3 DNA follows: TGTGCCAGCAGCCCGGACTCCCCCCCGTCCTACGAGCAGTACTTC. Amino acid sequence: CASSPDSPPSYEQYF.